This T cell receptor beta chain was identified during a study of CD8 T cells in ankylosing spondylitis. A few counts support this clonotype. The antigen is undetermined. V lost 5 bases, J lost 5 bases, and 15 bases stayed unmatched. The length of the CDR3 is 17 residues. Germline V CDR1 and CDR2: SGHTA, FQGNSA. Study observations and caveats: There was a TCR beta motif, made of fewer than 10 highly homologous variants, that appeared characteristic of ankylosing spondylitis blood. CD8+ by phenotype, disease-linked clones were relatively rare in peripheral blood.

TCRdb reprocessed the 5' RACE reads with MiXCR, giving one entry per CDR3 protein. The sample lists around 450,000 distinct CDR3 sequences; 25% to 30% were seen once. J is TRBJ2-5 and V is TRBV7-2; 9 bases line up with TRBD2. The sequence derives from a male donor with ankylosing spondylitis. The sequencing input was blood, either unsorted or a sorted T cell fraction (not recorded which). Here the CDR3 reads CASSPLPIAGARETQYF. Here the CDR3 DNA reads TGTGCCAGCAGCCCCCTCCCAATAGCGGGAGCGAGGGAGACCCAGTACTTC.